This is a list of T cell receptor beta chains from one sample in a study of beta chain features in type 1 diabetes. Some clones are missing from TCRdb's copy, which holds only in-frame ones; the method was immunoSEQ multiplex PCR. The table records 450,000 or so clones, over 10% of them present only once. Sequencing was carried out using naive CD4+ T cells from blood. These receptors all come from a woman under 30 in good health. Each CDR3 is given with its conserved first and last residue. A D gene is named only where the DNA matches it firmly. Rows may omit the clone size; those that give it use once, few, many or a size class.

TRBJ1-5 18 NA TRBV4-1 few CASSQDSGLGYSNQPQHF TGCGCCAGCAGCCAAGATTCAGGGCTGGGCTATAGCAATCAGCCCCAGCATTTT
TRBJ2-5 13 TRBD2 TRBV18 NA CASSVAGKETQYF TGTGCCAGCTCTGTAGCGGGGAAGGAGACCCAGTACTTC
TRBJ1-4 12 NA TRBV28 few CASSLPGHKLFF TGTGCCAGCAGTCTACCAGGACATAAACTGTTTTTT
TRBJ2-7 12 NA TRBV10-3 NA CAISESLTGQYF TGTGCCATCAGTGAGAGCCTAACCGGGCAGTACTTC
TRBJ2-1 14 NA TRBV5-1 few CASSLGQRHNEQFF TGCGCCAGCAGCTTGGGACAGAGACACAATGAGCAGTTCTTC
TRBJ2-7 15 NA TRBV27 few CASSPGTRSSYEQYF TGTGCCAGCAGTCCCGGGACGAGGAGCTCCTACGAGCAGTACTTC
TRBJ2-1 15 NA TRBV6-4 NA CASSDGRGGQNEQFF TGTGCCAGCAGTGACGGCCGAGGGGGGCAGAATGAGCAGTTCTTC
TRBJ1-1 16 NA TRBV2 NA CASSEALQTANTEAFF TGTGCCAGCAGTGAAGCGCTTCAGACAGCGAACACTGAAGCTTTCTTT
TRBJ1-4 15 TRBD1 TRBV29-1 few CSTSGGAGIREKLFF TGCAGCACATCAGGGGGCGCGGGTATTCGTGAAAAACTGTTTTTT
TRBJ1-1 16 TRBD1 TRBV2 NA CASSVTGGIGNTEAFF TGTGCCAGCAGCGTGACAGGGGGAATTGGTAACACTGAAGCTTTCTTT
TRBJ2-1 17 NA TRBV7-2 NA CASSLEPLSSSYNEQFF TGTGCCAGCAGCTTAGAGCCCTTATCGAGCTCCTACAATGAGCAGTTCTTC
TRBJ2-3 13 NA TRBV19 few CASSGRESDTQYF TGTGCCAGTAGCGGCCGGGAGTCAGATACGCAGTATTTT
TRBJ2-7 12 NA TRBV29-1 NA CSVVNPGDEQYF TGCAGCGTTGTCAACCCAGGGGACGAGCAGTACTTC
TRBJ1-4 11 NA TRBV29-1 NA CSVRGGEKLFF TGCAGCGTTCGGGGCGGCGAAAAACTGTTTTTT
TRBJ2-5 14 NA TRBV7-9 few CASSARRYQETQYF TGTGCCAGCAGCGCCCGACGGTACCAAGAGACCCAGTACTTC
TRBJ2-7 14 NA TRBV2 few CASSLGGGSYEQYF TGTGCCAGCAGTCTCGGAGGAGGGTCCTACGAGCAGTACTTC
TRBJ2-7 14 NA TRBV2 NA CASSEPRGSYEQYF TGTGCCAGCAGTGAACCCAGGGGCAGCTACGAGCAGTACTTC
TRBJ1-2 16 NA TRBV7-9 few CASSWDFGQLIAGYTF TGTGCCAGCAGCTGGGACTTCGGGCAACTCATCGCTGGCTACACCTTC
TRBJ1-2 15 TRBD1 TRBV7-9 NA CASSLGDRANYGYTF TGTGCCAGCAGCTTAGGGGACAGGGCCAACTATGGCTACACCTTC
TRBJ2-5 15 NA TRBV2 few CASRSNIQGPRTQYF TGTGCCAGCAGGTCTAATATTCAGGGTCCACGGACCCAGTACTTC
TRBJ1-4 14 NA TRBV15 NA CATSRVSGREKLFF TGTGCCACCAGCAGAGTTTCAGGGAGGGAAAAACTGTTTTTT
TRBJ1-5 15 NA TRBV15 NA CATGPRPYSNQPQHF TGTGCCACGGGGCCCAGGCCCTATAGCAATCAGCCCCAGCATTTT
TRBJ1-1 13 NA TRBV29-1 NA CSSRGISNTEAFF TGCAGCAGCAGGGGAATTTCAAACACTGAAGCTTTCTTT
TRBJ2-7 13 NA TRBV2 few CASSGDVWNEQYF TGTGCCAGCAGTGGGGATGTATGGAACGAGCAGTACTTC
TRBJ1-5 13 TRBD1 TRBV30 NA CAWSKQGQLPQHF TGTGCCTGGAGCAAACAGGGGCAGTTGCCCCAGCATTTT
TRBJ1-1 13 NA TRBV29-1 NA CSVVWGWDTEAFF TGCAGCGTTGTGTGGGGCTGGGACACTGAAGCTTTCTTT
TRBJ1-1 15 NA TRBV11-2 NA CASSQKTGKNTEAFF TGTGCCAGCAGCCAGAAGACAGGCAAGAACACTGAAGCTTTCTTT
TRBJ2-3 16 TRBD2 TRBV7-2 few CASSSGLAGGQDTQYF TGTGCCAGCAGCTCGGGACTAGCGGGAGGGCAAGATACGCAGTATTTT
TRBJ2-5 14 NA TRBV30 few CAWSVGGSKETQYF TGTGCCTGGAGTGTTGGGGGGTCCAAAGAGACCCAGTACTTC
TRBJ1-4 16 NA TRBV7-9 NA CASSTQGAGIGEKLFF TGTGCCAGCAGCACCCAAGGGGCAGGGATCGGTGAAAAACTGTTTTTT
TRBJ1-1 13 NA TRBV29-1 few CSVLGRAATEAFF TGCAGCGTTCTGGGGCGAGCTGCGACTGAAGCTTTCTTT
TRBJ2-5 13 TRBD1 TRBV29-1 few CSVQGTSQETQYF TGCAGCGTACAGGGGACAAGTCAAGAGACCCAGTACTTC
TRBJ2-3 11 NA TRBV30 few CASVGGDTQYF TGTGCCTCGGTGGGGGGAGATACGCAGTATTTT
TRBJ1-6 14 NA TRBV5-7 NA CASSPIRSDSPLHF TGTGCCAGCAGCCCGATCAGGAGTGATTCACCCCTCCACTTT
TRBJ2-3 15 TRBD1 TRBV5-4 few CASSTRTGSTDTQYF TGTGCCAGCAGCACCCGGACAGGGAGCACAGATACGCAGTATTTT
TRBJ2-4 13 NA TRBV2 few CASEDGKKNIQYF TGTGCCAGCGAGGATGGGAAAAAAAACATTCAGTACTTC
TRBJ2-4 15 NA TRBV27 few CASSLYAIGTNIQYF TGTGCCAGCAGTTTATATGCCATCGGGACGAACATTCAGTACTTC
TRBJ1-2 13 NA TRBV9 NA CASSVDSNYGYTF TGTGCCAGCAGCGTAGACAGTAACTATGGCTACACCTTC
TRBJ2-6 14 NA TRBV2 few CASSGSSGANVLTF TGTGCCAGCAGTGGTAGCTCTGGGGCCAACGTCCTGACTTTC
TRBJ2-1 16 TRBD1 TRBV7-9 NA CASSFPRTGGYNEQFF TGTGCCAGCAGCTTCCCCAGGACAGGGGGGTACAATGAGCAGTTCTTC
TRBJ2-5 11 NA TRBV28 NA CASTSSGAQYF TGTGCCAGCACCTCATCAGGCGCCCAGTACTTC
TRBJ1-1 15 TRBD1 TRBV7-3 few CASSLKGAVNTEAFF TGTGCCAGCAGTCTTAAGGGGGCTGTGAACACTGAAGCTTTCTTT
TRBJ2-1 17 NA TRBV4-1 few CASSQGGQGPSGNEQFF TGCGCCAGCAGCCAAGGGGGGCAGGGACCATCGGGCAATGAGCAGTTCTTC
TRBJ1-6 15 TRBD1 TRBV7-2 few CASSLEGQGTSPLHF TGTGCCAGCAGCTTAGAGGGACAGGGTACTTCACCCCTCCACTTT
TRBJ2-7 14 TRBD2 TRBV29-1 few CSVQGLAGVGEQYF TGCAGCGTCCAAGGACTAGCGGGAGTGGGGGAGCAGTACTTC
TRBJ2-5 12 NA TRBV2 NA CASSEDSGAQYF TGTGCCAGCAGTGAAGATTCAGGGGCCCAGTACTTC
TRBJ1-2 15 NA TRBV4-3 NA CASSQDSPGGNGYTF TGCGCCAGCAGCCAAGATTCCCCGGGAGGGAATGGCTACACCTTC
TRBJ2-5 14 NA TRBV28 NA CASSSPRELETQYF TGTGCCAGCAGTAGTCCTCGGGAGTTGGAGACCCAGTACTTC
TRBJ2-1 15 TRBD1 TRBV2 NA CASGLDRGSYNEQFF TGTGCCAGCGGCCTGGACAGGGGCTCCTACAATGAGCAGTTCTTC
TRBJ2-5 14 TRBD1 TRBV18 NA CASSPGTGGETQYF TGTGCCAGCTCACCCGGGACAGGCGGAGAGACCCAGTACTTC
TRBJ2-3 18 TRBD2 TRBV5-8 few CASSLGQTSGSRTDTQYF TGTGCCAGCAGCTTGGGGCAGACTAGCGGGAGTCGCACAGATACGCAGTATTTT
TRBJ2-1 17 TRBD2 TRBV27 few CASSLRVLAGAYNEQFF TGTGCCAGCAGTTTAAGGGTCCTAGCGGGAGCCTACAATGAGCAGTTCTTC
TRBJ2-4 11 NA TRBV20-1 NA CSASGAGFTYF TGCAGTGCTAGCGGGGCAGGGTTCACCTACTTC
TRBJ2-2 13 NA TRBV6-1 few CATKWQGWAELFF TGTGCCACCAAGTGGCAGGGGTGGGCGGAGCTGTTTTTT
TRBJ2-3 17 NA TRBV7-2 NA CASSHLTFGTNTDTQYF TGTGCCAGCAGTCATTTAACTTTTGGAACTAACACAGATACGCAGTATTTT
TRBJ2-7 13 NA TRBV10-3 few CAIREGLAYEQYF TGTGCCATCAGGGAGGGACTCGCCTACGAGCAGTACTTC